The sequence of this T cell receptor (beta chain) was determined in a study of T cell responses to AZD1222 COVID-19 vaccine. General study points: Spike-specific TCRs gained breadth and depth after people received two AZD1222 doses.

Produced via immunoSEQ multiplex PCR; TCRdb's table is partial and in-frame only. The table records 140,000 to 150,000 clones, around four fifths of them present only once. For this clone: The target antigen is unknown.

Trimming cost V 4 bases and J 2 bases, with 12 bases left between them. From germline, CDR1 is SNHLY and CDR2 FYNNEI. The CDR3 extends over 15 amino acids. Sequenced here: peripheral blood, sampled on day 0 of MenACWY control vaccination. This chain uses TRBV2 with TRBJ1-3, with D possibly matching TRBD1 (5 bases). This sequence was found in an adult in good health. The CDR3 sequence is CASSVGGAAGNTIYF. In DNA, the CDR3 is TGTGCCAGCAGTGTTGGAGGGGCAGCTGGAAACACCATATATTTT.